Below are 22 T cell receptor beta chains sequenced from a single sample in a study of blood T cell repertoires in COVID-19. Only in-frame clones appear in the TCRdb table, and some are missing; sequencing was by immunoSEQ multiplex PCR. The table lists 110,000 or so clones, around 80% of them singletons. The sample was peripheral blood. All receptors come from a man between 45 and 60 years old with acute or convalescent COVID-19.

J is TRBJ1-2 and V is TRBV19; 9 bases are shared with TRBD1. Germline loops: CDR1 LNHDA, CDR2 SQIVND (reference sequence). V was clipped by 10 bases and J by 7 bases; unmatched bases: 7. CDR3 size: 12 residues. The CDR3 nucleotides are TGTGCCACCAGGACAGGGGCGACTGGCTACACCTTC. It translates to CATRTGATGYTF.

The chain is built from TRBV7-9 and TRBJ1-1; TRBD1 matches at 7 bases. This CDR3 comprises 14 residues. V lost 4 bases to trimming and J lost 1 base; unmatched junction nucleotides: 3. Germline CDR1 reads SEHNR; CDR2 reads FQNEAQ (reference sequence). CDR3: CASSSQGENTEAFF. For the CDR3, the DNA is TGTGCCAGCAGCTCCCAGGGGGAGAACACTGAAGCTTTCTTT.

V usage is TRBV5-1 and J usage is TRBJ1-2; no definite D call. Germline assignment: CDR1 SGHRS and CDR2 YFSETQ. With 2 bases removed from V and 2 bases from J, the gap between germline ends came to 7 bases. The CDR3 contains 13 residues. The CDR3 spells CASSFGGNYGYTF. CDR3 nucleotide sequence: TGCGCCAGCAGCTTCGGAGGGAACTATGGCTACACCTTC.

The CDR3 here is CASSLLGLDYEQYF. CDR3 DNA sequence: TGTGCCAGCAGCTTACTGGGACTAGACTACGAGCAGTACTTC. This chain links TRBV11-2 with TRBJ2-7; 8 positions agree with TRBD2. This CDR3 comprises 14 residues. V shed 2 bases and J 3 bases; nucleotides not matched to a gene: 3. CDR1 is SGHAT and CDR2 is FQNNGV in the germline V gene. Complete variable domain (other parts from reference TRBV11-2 and TRBJ2-7): EAGVAQSPRYKIIEKRQSVAFWCNPISGHATLYWYQQILGQGPKLLIQFQNNGVVDDSQLPKDRFSAERLKGVDSTLKIQPAKLEDSAVYLCASSLLGLDYEQYFGPGTRLTVT.

This rearrangement joins TRBV12-2 to TRBJ1-1. TRBV12-2 is labeled a pseudogene. This CDR3 is 15 amino acids long. CDR3 nucleotide sequence: TGTGCAAGTCGCTTAGAAACCGGAGGAGACACTGAAGCTTTCTTT. This encodes CASRLETGGDTEAFF.

The gene calls are TRBV2 and TRBJ2-2, with D possibly matching TRBD2 (6 bases). There are 14 residues in the CDR3. V shed 8 bases and J shed 4 bases, with 14 bases lying between them. CDR1 is SNHLY, CDR2 FYNNEI, per germline. The CDR3 region is CASLRDSFTGELFF. The CDR3 nucleotides are TGTGCCAGCTTACGGGACTCTTTCACCGGGGAGCTGTTTTTT.

In this sample, this clone turned up a few times. DNA for the CDR3: TGTGCCAGTAGTATCTCGCCCGTGGGCTATGAGCAGTTCTTC. It encodes CASSISPVGYEQFF. The chain couples TRBV19 to TRBJ2-1; the D is unclear. Trimming cost V 3 bases and J 8 bases, with 14 bases left between them. The CDR3 is 14 amino acids. Germline values: CDR1 LNHDA, CDR2 SQIVND (reference sequence).

This clone was detected only a few times. The CDR3 coding sequence is TGTGCCAGCAGAACCCTTAGCGGGAGTGGATACGAGCAGTACTTC. This encodes CASRTLSGSGYEQYF. This chain joins TRBV6-5 and TRBJ2-7, with TRBD2 matching 9 bases. The J segment lost 4 bases and the V segment lost 6 bases, leaving 10 bases of the junction unmatched. The CDR3 runs 15 residues. Per the germline V gene, CDR1 is MNHEY and CDR2 is SVGAGI.

The CDR3 is CASTTNTEAFF. CDR3 sequence (DNA): TGTGCCAGCACTACCAACACTGAAGCTTTCTTT. The chain recombines TRBV28 with TRBJ1-1; D not resolved. The germline gives CDR1 MDHEN, CDR2 SYDVKM. CDR3 length: 11 residues. The V and J ends lost 7 bases and 2 bases respectively, with 5 bases between them.

This CDR3 reads CASSSRQHMNTEAFF. The CDR3 DNA reads as TGTGCCAGCAGCTCCCGACAGCACATGAACACTGAAGCTTTCTTT. This chain connects TRBV7-8 to TRBJ1-1; a possible D gene is TRBD1 (5 bases). The V gene's germline CDR1 is SGHVS and CDR2 FQNEAQ. CDR3 length: 15 residues. V shed 4 bases and J shed 0 bases, with 12 bases lying between them. Full variable domain (outside the CDR3, taken from reference TRBV7-8 and TRBJ1-1): GAGVSQSPRYKVAKRGQDVALRCDPISGHVSLFWYQQALGQGPEFLTYFQNEAQLDKSGLPSDRFFAERPEGSVSTLKIQRTQQEDSAVYLCASSSRQHMNTEAFFGQGTRLTVV.

The chain combines TRBV19 with TRBJ2-1, with D possibly being TRBD2 (6 bases). The CDR3 is 15 amino acids. V dropped 3 bases and J dropped 9 bases, with 18 bases sitting between them. In germline, CDR1 is LNHDA, CDR2 SQIVND (reference sequence). In DNA, the CDR3 is TGTGCCAGTAGTATTGGGAATTTTCTGGGAGGTGAGCAGTTCTTC. Translated: CASSIGNFLGGEQFF. The variable domain in full, with the rest retrieved from reference TRBV19 and TRBJ2-1, is DGGITQSPKYLFRKEGQNVTLSCEQNLNHDAMYWYRQDPGQGLRLIYYSQIVNDFQKGDIAEGYSVSREKKESFPLTVTSAQKNPTAFYLCASSIGNFLGGEQFFGPGTRLTVL.

This clone has only one observation. The CDR3 loop reads CASSEGEGEQYF. The CDR3 DNA reads TGCGCCAGCAGTGAAGGGGAGGGCGAGCAGTACTTC. The genes are TRBV10-1 and TRBJ2-7; 7 bases align to TRBD2. Trimming took 3 bases from V and 6 from J; bases not matched to a gene: 2. From germline, CDR1 is WNHNN and CDR2 SYGVQD (reference sequence). CDR3 length: 12 amino acids.

The CDR3 DNA follows: TGTGCCAGCACGAGTCCCGGGACAGAGAAGGGTTATGGCTACACCTTC. Translated, it gives CASTSPGTEKGYGYTF. V usage is TRBV25-1 and J usage is TRBJ1-2, with 7 bases that match TRBD1. The CDR3 runs 16 residues. V trimming: 7 bases; J trimming: 5 bases; junction bases outside the gene matches: 16. The germline CDR1 and CDR2 sequences are MGHDK and SYGVNS.

This clone was recorded a few times. The chain recombines TRBV6-1 with TRBJ2-3, with D possibly matching TRBD1 (6 bases). This CDR3 spans 16 amino acids. The germline V gene has CDR1 MNHNS and CDR2 SASEGT. V was clipped by 4 bases and J by 0 bases, with 14 bases between them. The DNA of the CDR3 is TGTGCCAGCAGTGGCCAGGGGATAGTTAGCACAGATACGCAGTATTTT. It is translated as CASSGQGIVSTDTQYF.

In this sample, this clone turned up once. CDR3 nucleotides: TGTGCCAGCACCTCGGTGGTGAATAGCAATCAGCCCCAGCATTTT. This gives the protein CASTSVVNSNQPQHF. V gene TRBV6-5 combines with J gene TRBJ1-5, with unresolved D. The CDR3 is 15 amino acids. The germline V and J ends were trimmed by 7 bases and 0 bases, with 13 bases remaining between them. Germline CDR1 and CDR2: MNHEY and SVGAGI.

V gene TRBV6-5 combines with J gene TRBJ1-1; 8 positions match TRBD1. Germline V CDR1 and CDR2: MNHEY, SVGAGI. Unmatched junction bases numbered 4, after V lost 4 bases and J lost 0 bases. This CDR3 has 15 amino acids. CDR3 amino acids: CASSSGDRMNTEAFF. CDR3 DNA sequence: TGTGCCAGCAGTTCCGGGGACAGGATGAACACTGAAGCTTTCTTT.

This sequence joins TRBV19 and TRBJ2-1; perhaps TRBD1 as D (5 bases). This CDR3 is built from 16 residues. V lost 6 bases and J 1 base, leaving 16 bases between the germline ends. The germline V gene has CDR1 LNHDA and CDR2 SQIVND (reference sequence). CDR3 region: CASRSGIGFSYNEQFF. The CDR3 nucleotides are TGTGCCAGTAGGTCAGGGATTGGGTTTTCCTACAATGAGCAGTTCTTC.

This chain joins TRBV28 and TRBJ1-5, with TRBD1 identical over 7 bases. CDR1 is MDHEN, CDR2 SYDVKM, per germline. Trimming removed 3 bases from V and 0 bases from J; junction bases left unmatched: 8. The CDR3 runs to 17 residues. This CDR3 reads CASSLAPGQISNQPQHF. The CDR3 bases are TGTGCCAGCAGTTTGGCCCCGGGACAGATTAGCAATCAGCCCCAGCATTTT. Drawing the rest from reference TRBV28 and TRBJ1-5, the complete variable domain is DVKVTQSSRYLVKRTGEKVFLECVQDMDHENMFWYRQDPGLGLRLIYFSYDVKMKEKGDIPEGYSVSREKKERFSLILESASTNQTSMYLCASSLAPGQISNQPQHFGDGTRLSIL.

The CDR3 loop reads CASSAAGRGSTDTQYF. CDR3 DNA: TGCGCCAGCAGCGCCGCTGGTCGGGGAAGCACAGATACGCAGTATTTT. The chain combines TRBV5-1 with TRBJ2-3; possibly TRBD2 for D (5 bases). CDR1 and CDR2 from the germline V gene are SGHRS and YFSETQ. The CDR3 contains 16 residues. Trimming pared 4 bases from V and 0 bases from J, leaving 15 bases between. Variable domain in full (rest from reference TRBV5-1 and TRBJ2-3): KAGVTQTPRYLIKTRGQQVTLSCSPISGHRSVSWYQQTPGQGLQFLFEYFSETQRNKGNFPGRFSGRQFSNSRSEMNVSTLELGDSALYLCASSAAGRGSTDTQYFGPGTRLTVL.

The rearrangement uses TRBV9 and TRBJ1-2; TRBD1 matches 8 bases. The CDR3 runs to 14 residues. Germline CDR1 SGDLS, CDR2 YYNGEE. The junction had 4 bases not matched to a gene; V was cut back by 4 bases and J by 2 bases. CDR3: CASSTRTGNYGYTF. The CDR3 nucleotides are TGTGCCAGCAGCACCAGGACAGGGAACTATGGCTACACCTTC. The whole variable domain, remainder taken from reference TRBV9 and TRBJ1-2, is DSGVTQTPKHLITATGQRVTLRCSPRSGDLSVYWYQQSLDQGLQFLIQYYNGEERAKGNILERFSAQQFPDLHSELNLSSLELGDSALYFCASSTRTGNYGYTFGSGTRLTVV.

This CDR3 reads CASSQVGRGQYNSPLHF. The DNA of the CDR3 is TGCGCCAGCAGCCAAGTGGGAAGGGGACAGTATAATTCACCCCTCCACTTT. The chain joins TRBV4-1 to TRBJ1-6; 7 bases agree with TRBD1. There are 17 residues in the CDR3. Looked up from germline, CDR1 is MGHRA and CDR2 is YSYEKL. J gave up 4 bases and V 1 base, and 7 bases lay outside the gene matches.

The chain is built from TRBV5-1 and TRBJ2-3, with D possibly being TRBD1 (6 bases). This CDR3 contains 15 residues. V lost 4 bases and J lost 1, with 13 bases in between. Per the germline V gene, CDR1 is SGHRS and CDR2 is YFSETQ. The chain's CDR3 is CASSTRGWGTDTQYF. As DNA, the CDR3 is TGCGCCAGCAGCACCAGGGGATGGGGCACAGATACGCAGTATTTT.